Following are 2 T cell receptor beta chains from one sample sequenced in a study of blood T cell repertoires in COVID-19. Some clones are missing from TCRdb's copy, which holds only in-frame ones; the method was immunoSEQ multiplex PCR. The sample contains 150,000 to 200,000 clones, about four fifths of which appear only once. What was sequenced was peripheral blood. The receptor set was obtained from a man aged 60 to 69 with active or convalescent COVID-19.

This clone occurred once. The genes are TRBV2 and TRBJ2-5, with no clear D. The germline V gene encodes CDR1 SNHLY and CDR2 FYNNEI. The V gene lost 5 bases and the J gene lost 0 bases, with 4 bases spanning the gap. The CDR3 is 12 residues long. CDR3 bases: TGTGCCAGCAGTCCGTACCAAGAGACCCAGTACTTC. It codes for CASSPYQETQYF.

This clone has only a few counts. The chain links TRBV29-1 to TRBJ2-5, with TRBD1 as a possible D gene (5 bases). CDR3 size: 13 residues. Germline CDR1 is SQVTM and CDR2 is ANQGSEA. Deletions cut 7 bases from V and 5 bases from J, with 17 bases between. The CDR3 loop is CSDSRSRDETQYF. The CDR3 region has the DNA TGCAGCGACTCACGGTCCAGGGATGAGACCCAGTACTTC. The variable domain in full, completed from reference TRBV29-1 and TRBJ2-5, reads SAVISQKPSRDICQRGTSLTIQCQVDSQVTMMFWYRQQPGQSLTLIATANQGSEATYESGFVIDKFPISRPNLTFSTLTVSNMSPEDSSIYLCSDSRSRDETQYFGPGTRLLVL.